This T cell receptor beta chain was captured by sequencing in a study of T cell repertoires in cytomegalovirus infection (dated by TCRdb to between 2018 and 2020). Study-wide context: Because public TCR beta signatures pointed to carriage of CMV infection together with the matching HLA type, the HLA type of each donor mattered for the analysis. What the authors observed across the whole study: In both this cohort and an independent roughly 360-donor cohort, the cumulative frequency of public TCR beta family members distinguished carriers of CMV infection plus the relevant HLA type. The ex vivo response was dominated by HLA-C-restricted CMV-specific TCR beta clonotypes, and the single most frequent clonotype in two of eight donors was supplied by these HLA-C-restricted clonotypes.

V is clipped by 6 bases and J by 1 base, and the sequence between their germline boundaries is 9 bases long. CDR3 length: 13 amino acids, cysteine to phenylalanine. Left in the record is the CDR3 DNA by itself, 39 bases read in frame from the first base. As encoded in the germline V gene, CDR1 is WSHSY while CDR2 is SAAADI. Sequenced using an Illumina HiSeq 1500. TCRdb itself trimmed the public reads at Q25 with fastp, ran MiXCR and retained productive beta chains. All rows with the same CDR3 protein become a single entry with the most common DNA and genes. The table for this sample lists about 100,000 distinct CDR3 sequences; about a quarter of them were counted only once. Jointly, the top ten make up around 42% of the sample. As regards this clonotype: Its target antigen remains unknown. No base qualities exist here, and no much larger clone lies one base off it.

Material: CD8+ T cells from PBMCs. The TCR comes from a human donor in good health (CMV status not recorded). Some clones in this sample may be carry-over from other donors' samples. The chain uses TRBV10-2 and TRBJ2-5; the D gene cannot be named for sure. Here is the DNA: TGCGCCAGCAGCCAAGTTAGCCAAGAGACCCAGTACTTC. The translation is CASSQVSQETQYF.